This T cell receptor beta chain was identified during a study of shared clonotypes between healthy human individuals. It was across several immunoSEQ plates that each subset's genomic DNA was evenly split. Sequenced by immunoSEQ multiplex PCR; TCRdb stores in-frame clones only, minus some. The table lists hundreds of thousands of clones, around 72% of them singletons. Naive CD4+ cells were CD45RA-selected; the remaining cells were memory. With 3 bases removed from V and 0 bases from J, the gap between germline ends came to 13 bases. The CDR3 spans 15 residues. The V gene's germline CDR1 is SQVTM and CDR2 ANQGSEA.

The sequenced sample consisted of memory CD4+ T cells sorted from blood. Subset here: CD45RA-negative fraction. The chain links TRBV29-1 to TRBJ2-3; the D gene is possibly TRBD2 (7 bases). This clonotype was obtained from a woman younger than 45 in good health. The DNA for the CDR3 is TGCAGCGTTGAGGGGGCTAGCGGAAGCACAGATACGCAGTATTTT. Translating it yields CSVEGASGSTDTQYF.